This is a list of T cell receptor beta chains from one sample in a study of T and B cells in COVID-19 patients. Via MiXCR, TCRdb re-called the multiplex PCR reads, giving one row per CDR3 protein. The repertoire holds 4,000 to 5,000 distinct CDR3 sequences, roughly a fifth seen once, with roughly 12% in the top ten. Input material: blood. These receptor sequences come from a human donor with active COVID-19. Both conserved end residues are part of each CDR3. Fields, in order: V gene, clone size, CDR3 protein. The listing skips clone size in some rows; elsewhere it reads once, few, many or a size class.

TRBV6-5 | medium-sized | CASTKALRLGTSHEQYF
TRBV6-6 | . | CASSLDGNYGYTF
TRBV20-1 | . | CSVQGGSSYNEQFF
TRBV6-4 | few | CASRGSYNEQFF
TRBV20-1 | . | CSPYRGPDTQYF
TRBV6-2/TRBV6-3 | . | CASSYGRNTEAFF
TRBV21-1 | . | CASSEPRLAGGRGKNIQYF
TRBV12-3/TRBV12-4 | medium-sized | CASTGNTQETQYF
TRBV9 | . | CASSFGPGLPTDTQYF
TRBV20-1 | . | CSARPDGSYYEQYF
TRBV7-2 | . | CASSLTRDTEAFF
TRBV12-3/TRBV12-4 | few | CASSLSGTGTYEQYF
TRBV18 | medium-sized | CASSPLGLDTGELFF
TRBV18 | medium-sized | CASSPIPGSATDTQYF
TRBV29-1 | large | CSARTTRDPNEKLFF
TRBV7-2 | . | CASSLEFSQGNGYTF
TRBV18 | medium-sized | CASSPGTLAEKLFF
TRBV5-6 | medium-sized | CASSVRETQYF
TRBV10-3 | many | CAISGQGLYNEQFF
TRBV7-9 | . | CASSLVVTIYGYTF
TRBV20-1 | few | CSAKVRSLGGYTF
TRBV10-3 | . | CAISGASGSVYEQFF